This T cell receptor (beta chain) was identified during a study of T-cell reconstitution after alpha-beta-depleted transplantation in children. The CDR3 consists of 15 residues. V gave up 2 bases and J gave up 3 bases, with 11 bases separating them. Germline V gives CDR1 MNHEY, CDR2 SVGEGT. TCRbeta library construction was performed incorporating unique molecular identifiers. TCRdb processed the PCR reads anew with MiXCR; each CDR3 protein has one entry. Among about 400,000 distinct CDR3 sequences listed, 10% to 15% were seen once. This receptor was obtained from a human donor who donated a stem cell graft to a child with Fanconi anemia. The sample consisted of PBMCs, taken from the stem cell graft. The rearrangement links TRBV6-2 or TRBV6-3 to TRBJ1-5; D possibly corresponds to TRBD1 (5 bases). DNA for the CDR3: TGTGCCAGCAGTTACCTCGGGGGACTCAATCAGCCCCAGCATTTT. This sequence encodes CASSYLGGLNQPQHF.